The 10 T cell receptor beta chains in this list originate from one sample, sequenced in a study of Graves' ophthalmopathy and Graves' hyperthyroidism (dated by TCRdb to the late 2010s). Reads for this sample came from an Illumina HiSeq 2000. For repertoire sequencing, TCR beta CDR3 regions were amplified from RNA transcripts. The first round was an RT-PCR using HTBI primers with the Qiagen OneStep RT-PCR kit, and this first round was followed by a second-round multiplex PCR, then size selection and purification. The public reads were reprocessed in TCRdb via fastp at Q25 and MiXCR, keeping in-frame beta chains. Merged by CDR3 protein, the rows form single entries marked with the most common genes and DNA. The sample table records over 450,000 distinct CDR3 sequences; roughly an eighth of these occur just once. The ten largest clones take up about a tenth of the sample. Sample: blood. The receptors derive from a woman aged 25-40 years with Graves' ophthalmopathy. Donor details come from another sample of the same person, matched by shared clones.

In this sample, this clonotype turned up a few times. V usage is TRBV6-5 and J usage is TRBJ1-1; D is possibly TRBD1 (6 bases). Trimming removed 4 bases from V and 0 bases from J, with 15 bases in between. The CDR3 contains 16 residues. Germline assignment: CDR1 MNHEY and CDR2 SVGAGI. CDR3 in DNA: TGTGCCAGCAGTTGGGTAGTTGGGGGCGTGAACACTGAAGCTTTCTTT. Its protein product is CASSWVVGGVNTEAFF.

This clonotype came up many times. The V call is TRBV12-3 or TRBV12-4, the J call TRBJ1-1, with D unclear. Trimming cost V 3 bases and J 4 bases, with 12 bases left between them. The CDR3 runs 14 residues. The CDR3 protein is CASSFFSGSTEAFF. The CDR3 nucleotides read TGTGCCAGCAGTTTCTTTTCAGGATCCACTGAAGCTTTCTTT.

This clonotype was observed a few times. The rearrangement joins TRBV6-5 to TRBJ2-2; D may be TRBD1 (5 bases). Looked up from germline, CDR1 is MNHEY and CDR2 is SVGAGI. The CDR3 is 13 residues long. V shed 4 bases and J shed 4 bases, with 7 bases lying between them. The CDR3 nucleotides are TGTGCCAGCAGTTCCAGGGCCACCGGGGAGCTGTTTTTT. Amino acids: CASSSRATGELFF.

This clonotype was seen ten or more times. This CDR3 reads CASSSYRAQETQYF. CDR3 bases: TGTGCCAGCAGCTCGTACAGGGCCCAAGAGACCCAGTACTTC. This chain uses TRBV11-2 with TRBJ2-5, with D possibly being TRBD1 (6 bases). This CDR3 spans 14 amino acids. V lost 4 bases and J 1 base, leaving 10 bases between the germline ends. CDR1 is SGHAT and CDR2 is FQNNGV in the germline V gene.

This clonotype was observed at least ten times. The chain has TRBV10-3 and TRBJ1-1; D is unclear. CDR3 length: 14 residues. Germline CDR1 and CDR2: ENHRY and SYGVKD. V lost 7 bases, J lost 7 bases, and 19 bases lay in between. CDR3 sequence reads: CAITEGSLAGEAFF. The DNA of the CDR3 is TGTGCCATCACCGAAGGAAGTTTGGCGGGTGAAGCTTTCTTT.

This chain uses TRBV6-1 with TRBJ2-2; 7 bases are a match to TRBD2. Germline V lookup: CDR1 MNHNS, CDR2 SASEGT. The ends lost 6 bases at V and 1 base at J; junction bases unmatched: 8. The CDR3 totals 16 residues. The CDR3 DNA follows: TGTGCCAGCAGCTCCCCCCGGACTAGGAACACCGGGGAGCTGTTTTTT. This translates into CASSSPRTRNTGELFF.

The chain couples TRBV7-3 to TRBJ2-2; D is possibly TRBD1 (6 bases). Germline-derived CDR1 and CDR2 are SGHTA and FQGTGA. Trimming shortened V by 7 bases and J by 1 base, and 16 bases separated the two germline ends. CDR3 length: 16 amino acids. This CDR3 is CASTAGAPMNTGELFF. The CDR3 DNA is TGTGCCAGCACCGCAGGGGCTCCTATGAACACCGGGGAGCTGTTTTTT.

The sample holds many counts of this clonotype. The chain joins TRBV19 to TRBJ1-1; D might be TRBD1 (5 bases). The CDR3 runs 14 residues. Trimming pared 3 bases from V and 3 bases from J, leaving 11 bases between. In germline, CDR1 is LNHDA, CDR2 SQIVND (reference sequence). This CDR3 reads CASSIAREHTEAFF. Here the CDR3 DNA reads TGTGCCAGTAGTATTGCCAGGGAGCACACTGAAGCTTTCTTT.

This clonotype was observed a handful of times. This rearrangement joins TRBV10-1 to TRBJ1-1; TRBD1 aligns across 9 bases. Unmatched junction bases numbered 20, after V lost 6 bases and J lost 0 bases. The CDR3 contains 20 residues. The germline V gene has CDR1 WNHNN and CDR2 SYGVQD (reference sequence). CDR3 residues: CASRHPDRGELWRVNTEAFF. The CDR3 nucleotides read TGCGCCAGCAGACACCCGGACAGGGGAGAACTGTGGAGGGTGAACACTGAAGCTTTCTTT.

This clonotype was recorded many times. The chain combines TRBV30 with TRBJ1-6; tentative D call: TRBD1 (5 bases). V was trimmed by 2 bases and J by 7 bases, leaving 12 bases between them. The CDR3 extends over 14 amino acids. The germline gives CDR1 GTSNPN, CDR2 SVGIG (reference sequence). Here the CDR3 DNA reads TGTGCCTGGAGTTCCGGGACTGACAATTCACCCCTCCACTTT. Its translation: CAWSSGTDNSPLHF. The full variable domain, rest sourced from reference TRBV30 and TRBJ1-6, is SQTIHQWPATLVQPVGSPLSLECTVEGTSNPNLYWYRQAAGRGLQLLFYSVGIGQISSEVPQNLSASRPQDRQFILSSKKLLLSDSGFYLCAWSSGTDNSPLHFGNGTRLTVT.